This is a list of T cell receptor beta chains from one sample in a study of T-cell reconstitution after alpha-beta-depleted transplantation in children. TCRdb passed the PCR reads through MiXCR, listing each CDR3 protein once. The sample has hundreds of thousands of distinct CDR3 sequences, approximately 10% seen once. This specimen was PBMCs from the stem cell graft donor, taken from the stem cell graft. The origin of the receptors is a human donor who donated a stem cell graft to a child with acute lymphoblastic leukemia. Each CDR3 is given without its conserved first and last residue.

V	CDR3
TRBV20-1	SARTSGGGGETQY
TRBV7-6	ASSLWRYTEAF
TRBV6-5	ASSSTGAGNTIY
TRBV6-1	ASGGRGETGELF
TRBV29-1	SVDRGHYNEQF
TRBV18	ASSPGTGGEQPQH
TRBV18	ASSPRSIDTQY
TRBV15	ATSGPRGSTEAF
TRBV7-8	ASSTRPGGADTQY
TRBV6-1	ASSGTSGGADTQY
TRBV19	ASSIAQNPRETQY
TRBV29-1	SVAGRRNNEQF
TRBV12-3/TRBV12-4	ASSLQGYYGYT
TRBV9	ASSVEHPPGT
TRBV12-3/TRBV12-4	ASSGAPQGGSYGYT
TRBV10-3	AIQGQGKQF
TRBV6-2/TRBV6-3	ASRPGLGELDTQY
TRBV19	ASSASGAPYTDTQY
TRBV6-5	ASSSNRGYNTEAF
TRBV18	ASSPEIALGGQETQY
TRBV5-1	ASSLRGVEKDTQY
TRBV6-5	ASREGYRGYT
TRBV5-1	ASSLKLAGLPLGGNEQF
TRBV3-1	ASSPTRGGPGYT
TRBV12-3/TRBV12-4	ASSPSKGGYNEQF
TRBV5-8	ASSFQKGAYNEQF
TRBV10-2	ASNSGNLFATDTQY
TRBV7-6	ASSLDLGLATDTQY
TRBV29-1	SVESGDGTDTQY
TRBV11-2	ASSRLRGGGELF
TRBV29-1	SVQDTGELF
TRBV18	ASSPPRVDSGANVLT
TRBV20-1	SAGRSGGAEAF
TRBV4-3	ASSHAPGATNYGYT
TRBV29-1	SVGGYEQF
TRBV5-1	ASSPMDTNQPQH
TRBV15	ATSAATGRNTEAF
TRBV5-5	ASQGIEGRLNTEAF
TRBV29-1	SVGGGTEETQY
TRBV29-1	SVAPDRLVYEQY
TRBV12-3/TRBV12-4	ASSRSRDSSSYNEQF
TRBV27	ASSLMGGPDTQY
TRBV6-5	ASTNRTGPYEQY
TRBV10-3	AISVYTLGQGTNTEAF
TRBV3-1	ASSPEGRSSETQY
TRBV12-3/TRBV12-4	ASGGQGAANYGYT
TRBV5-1	ASSDPHTGVPSTDTQY